Presented here are 28 T cell receptor beta chains from one specimen sequenced in a study of metastatic and nonmetastatic thyroid tumors. TCRdb reprocessed the PCR reads using MiXCR. The sample lists tens of thousands of clones, about 24% occurring once. Prior to thyroid surgery, none of the patients had received any treatment. Sequenced sample: blood. All receptors come from a male donor with papillary thyroid cancer or a benign thyroid nodule (not recorded which). Some clones in this sample may be carry-over from other donors' samples.

The genes are TRBV5-1 and TRBJ2-2; 8 bases are shared with TRBD1. The V gene end was trimmed by 4 bases and the J gene end by 4 bases; junction bases not matched to a gene: 9. The CDR3 sequence is 16 residues long. Germline V gives CDR1 SGHRS, CDR2 YFSETQ. The CDR3, as DNA: TGCGCCAGCAGCCGAGACGGACAGGGAGGCACCGGGGAGCTGTTTTTT. Translation: CASSRDGQGGTGELFF.

Concerning this clone itself: A read error may account for a junction end that differs from germline. This chain connects TRBV3-1 to TRBJ2-7; D remains ambiguous. Germline values: CDR1 LGHDT, CDR2 YNNKEL (reference sequence). The CDR3 has 15 amino acids. The CDR3 DNA reads TGTGCCAGCAGACCAATCTCGGATAGCCTCCGCGAGAAGTACTTC. Its translation is CASRPISDSLREKYF.

This clone rates as medium-sized. The chain has TRBV4-2 and TRBJ2-1; D is unresolved. V was shortened by 6 bases and J by 15 bases, with 15 bases between the two germline ends. The CDR3 is 11 amino acids. Germline V CDR1 and CDR2: LGHNA, YNFKEQ. The CDR3 loop is CASRTENSLFF. The CDR3 DNA reads TGTGCCAGCAGGACGGAAAATAGCCTGTTCTTC.

This clone was seen repeatedly, ten times or more. The V and J genes are TRBV11-3 and TRBJ2-1, with 12 bases that match TRBD2. CDR3 length: 14 residues. V lost 5 bases and J lost 6; bases outside the gene matches: 2. Germline CDR1 and CDR2: SGHNT and YENEEA. The DNA of the CDR3 is TGTGCCAGCAGCCTAGCGGGAGGGATCAATGAGCAGTTCTTC. It is translated as CASSLAGGINEQFF.

This chain uses TRBV6-1 with TRBJ2-7; 8 nucleotides agree with TRBD1. J gave up 4 bases and V 7 bases, and 9 bases lay outside the gene matches. The CDR3 consists of 14 residues. Germline CDR1 and CDR2: MNHNS and SASEGT. For the CDR3, the DNA is TGTGCCAGCATGACAGGGGCTGACCCATACGAGCAGTACTTC. Protein sequence: CASMTGADPYEQYF.

By share, this clone counts as medium-sized. This chain uses TRBV20-1 with TRBJ2-7; the D gene could be TRBD1 or TRBD2 (6 bases each). This CDR3 is built from 12 residues. The germline CDR1 and CDR2 sequences are DFQATT and SNEGSKA (reference sequence). CDR3 sequence reads: CSLGTQGYEQYF. CDR3 nucleotide sequence: TGCAGCCTAGGGACTCAGGGGTACGAGCAGTACTTC.

This chain joins TRBV20-1 and TRBJ2-3; the D gene could be TRBD1 or TRBD2 (6 bases each). The germline V gene has CDR1 DFQATT and CDR2 SNEGSKA (reference sequence). V lost 2 bases, J lost 6 bases, and 21 bases lay in between. This CDR3 contains 16 residues. The CDR3 DNA is TGCAGTGCTAGACGCACGGGAAAGGGGGGTAGTGATACGCAGTATTTT. Translation gives CSARRTGKGGSDTQYF.

This clone was picked up many times. The rearrangement uses TRBV2 and TRBJ2-5, with 12 bases lining up with TRBD2. The CDR3 length is 15 residues. Germline V gene sequence: CDR1 SNHLY, CDR2 FYNNEI. The V and J ends lost 6 bases and 5 bases, in that order; junction bases with no gene match: 7. The CDR3 is CASRMTSGSGETQYF. DNA of the CDR3: TGTGCCAGCAGGATGACTAGCGGGAGTGGGGAGACCCAGTACTTC.

This chain uses TRBV24-1 with TRBJ2-1; no definite D call. The germline CDR1 and CDR2 sequences are KGHDR and SFDVKD. V was shortened by 4 bases and J by 0 bases, with 9 bases between the two germline ends. This CDR3 has 15 residues. The CDR3 here is CATSDLSSSYNEQFF. For the CDR3, the DNA is TGTGCCACCAGTGACCTATCATCCTCCTACAATGAGCAGTTCTTC.

The J gene is TRBJ2-1, the V gene TRBV5-1, with TRBD1 identical over 8 bases. Germline V gene lookup returns CDR1 SGHRS and CDR2 YFSETQ. The J segment lost 5 bases and the V segment lost 4 bases, leaving 11 bases of the junction unmatched. This CDR3 comprises 16 residues. Here the CDR3 DNA reads TGCGCCAGCAGCCGTCGGAGCCAGGGGGCGGACAATGAGCAGTTCTTC. Translating gives CASSRRSQGADNEQFF.

This clone occurred a few times. This chain joins TRBV7-9 and TRBJ1-1, with D perhaps TRBD1 (6 bases). Germline CDR1 SEHNR, CDR2 FQNEAQ (reference sequence). The CDR3 has 15 residues. The V gene lost 5 bases and the J gene lost 7 bases, with 20 bases spanning the gap. CDR3 protein: CASSPNWGRLFEAFF. The DNA of the CDR3 is TGTGCCAGCAGCCCGAACTGGGGGCGCTTGTTTGAAGCTTTCTTT.

This clone was counted once. The chain combines TRBV4-1 with TRBJ1-1, with D tentatively TRBD1 (5 bases). The CDR3 consists of 17 residues. Trimming stripped 3 bases from V and 0 bases from J, with 17 bases between. Germline V CDR1 and CDR2: MGHRA, YSYEKL. CDR3 amino acids: CASSHPGPRKMNTEAFF. CDR3 in DNA: TGCGCCAGCAGCCACCCGGGACCTAGAAAAATGAACACTGAAGCTTTCTTT.

This clone was detected many times. This may be a read error: a much more frequent sequence differs by one nucleotide. The CDR3 protein is CASRTRGPGELFF. CDR3 sequence (DNA): TGTGCCAGCAGAACTCGGGGACCCGGGGAGCTGTTTTTT. V gene TRBV12-3 or TRBV12-4 combines with J gene TRBJ2-2; D assignment may be TRBD1 or TRBD2 (5 bases each). V lost 6 bases and J 6 bases, leaving 11 bases between the germline ends. CDR3 length: 13 residues.

About this clone: A much larger clone is a single base away; this may be a read error. The sample contains more than one DNA sequence encoding this CDR3. The CDR3 sequence: CSASRRGGSGGTGELFF. In DNA, the CDR3 is TGCAGTGCTAGTCGGCGGGGCGGGAGCGGAGGAACCGGGGAGCTGTTTTTT. This chain uses TRBV20-1 with TRBJ2-2; 7 nucleotides align to TRBD2. The CDR3 contains 17 residues. V lost 3 bases, J lost 5 bases, and 15 bases stayed unmatched. Germline V lookup: CDR1 DFQATT, CDR2 SNEGSKA (reference sequence).

At least ten counts were recorded for this clone. The chain employs TRBV28 and TRBJ2-3; 7 positions match TRBD2. CDR1 is MDHEN and CDR2 is SYDVKM in the germline V gene. The CDR3 extends over 13 amino acids. Losses at the gene ends were 7 bases for V and 6 bases for J; bases not matched to a gene: 7. Here the CDR3 DNA reads TGTGCCAGCACAATGGGAGGGATGGATACGCAGTATTTT. It codes for CASTMGGMDTQYF.

To note about this clone: Germline and junction disagree at one end, which may indicate a read error. The chain employs TRBV2 and TRBJ1-5; no firm D call. This CDR3 region has 13 residues. Looked up from germline, CDR1 is SNHLY and CDR2 is FYNNEI. The CDR3, as DNA: TGTACCAGCAGTGAAGCCATCCAAATGCCCCAGCATTTT. Its protein product is CTSSEAIQMPQHF.

This clone has ten or more counts. This chain uses TRBV29-1 with TRBJ2-1, with D perhaps matching TRBD2 (6 bases). V lost 8 bases and J 9 bases, leaving 20 bases between the germline ends. The germline V gene has CDR1 SQVTM and CDR2 ANQGSEA. The CDR3 totals 13 residues. CDR3 in amino acids: CSFGPAGSGEQFF. The CDR3 DNA reads TGCAGCTTCGGACCTGCCGGGAGTGGTGAGCAGTTCTTC.

The CDR3 spells CASSLVPYSYEQYF. The CDR3 nucleotides read TGTGCCAGCAGTTTAGTCCCGTACTCCTACGAGCAGTACTTC. V is TRBV12-3 or TRBV12-4 and J is TRBJ2-7, with D hard to call. This CDR3 comprises 14 residues. The V gene lost 1 base and the J gene lost 0 bases, with 7 bases spanning the gap.

This clone was picked up many times. The genes are TRBV7-9 and TRBJ1-2; weak D call: TRBD1 (5 bases). Germline CDR1 reads SEHNR; CDR2 reads FQNEAQ (reference sequence). The CDR3 contains 13 residues. V was trimmed by 5 bases and J by 5 bases, leaving 12 bases between them. CDR3: CASSPGTVYGYTF. DNA of the CDR3: TGTGCCAGCAGCCCCGGGACGGTGTATGGCTACACCTTC.

The rearrangement joins TRBV2 to TRBJ2-3; 8 bases agree with TRBD2. Germline CDR1 and CDR2: SNHLY and FYNNEI. The CDR3 has 15 amino acids. Trimming cost V 5 bases and J 0 bases; bases outside gene matches: 4. This CDR3 reads CASSQLAASTDTQYF. The CDR3 nucleotides read TGTGCCAGCAGTCAACTAGCGGCGAGCACAGATACGCAGTATTTT.

Many counts were recorded for this clone. The chain recombines TRBV7-9 with TRBJ1-1, with a tentative D call TRBD1 (6 bases). Between the trimmed V and J ends, which lost 7 bases and 1 base, there was a span of 13 bases. This CDR3 contains 14 residues. Germline CDR1 reads SEHNR; CDR2 reads FQNEAQ (reference sequence). The CDR3 here is CASNPRGANTEAFF. In DNA form, the CDR3 reads TGTGCCAGCAACCCACGGGGGGCGAACACTGAAGCTTTCTTT.

This clone is medium-sized. The chain has TRBV19 and TRBJ1-2, with D unclear. The CDR3 is 12 residues long. V was trimmed by 3 bases and J by 8 bases, leaving 10 bases between them. From germline, CDR1 is LNHDA and CDR2 SQIVND (reference sequence). The CDR3 reads CASSIRDEGYTF. The CDR3 DNA is TGTGCCAGTAGTATTCGGGATGAAGGCTACACCTTC. The entire variable domain, with the rest obtained from reference TRBV19 and TRBJ1-2, is as follows: DGGITQSPKYLFRKEGQNVTLSCEQNLNHDAMYWYRQDPGQGLRLIYYSQIVNDFQKGDIAEGYSVSREKKESFPLTVTSAQKNPTAFYLCASSIRDEGYTFGSGTRLTVV.

This clone qualifies as medium-sized. The chain links TRBV12-3 or TRBV12-4 to TRBJ2-1; D might be TRBD2 (5 bases). V was clipped by 6 bases and J by 0 bases, with 12 bases between them. The CDR3 runs to 15 residues. CDR3 protein: CASRGRRSSYNEQFF. CDR3 nucleotide sequence: TGTGCCAGCAGAGGACGGAGGTCCTCCTACAATGAGCAGTTCTTC.

This clone was seen repeatedly, ten times or more. The chain has TRBV6-1 and TRBJ2-5, with D possibly matching TRBD2 (6 bases). The length of the CDR3 is 10 residues. Germline V gives CDR1 MNHNS, CDR2 SASEGT. Trimming shortened V by 8 bases and J by 5 bases, and 6 bases separated the two germline ends. The CDR3 spells CASGTETQYF. The CDR3 bases are TGTGCCAGCGGGACTGAGACCCAGTACTTC.

The chain couples TRBV9 to TRBJ2-2; D not resolved. Germline loops: CDR1 SGDLS, CDR2 YYNGEE. V dropped 0 bases and J dropped 3 bases, with 6 bases sitting between them. CDR3 size: 14 residues. The CDR3 coding sequence is TGTGCCAGCAGCGTAGGTTCCGACACCGGGGAGCTGTTTTTT. This codes for CASSVGSDTGELFF. Full variable domain (missing parts from reference TRBV9 and TRBJ2-2): DSGVTQTPKHLITATGQRVTLRCSPRSGDLSVYWYQQSLDQGLQFLIQYYNGEERAKGNILERFSAQQFPDLHSELNLSSLELGDSALYFCASSVGSDTGELFFGEGSRLTVL.

This clone was seen repeatedly, ten times or more. V usage is TRBV5-4 and J usage is TRBJ2-3, with D perhaps matching TRBD2 (6 bases). V was shortened by 2 bases and J by 4 bases, with 23 bases between the two germline ends. The CDR3 extends over 18 amino acids. Germline CDR1 is SGHNT and CDR2 is YYREEE (reference sequence). The CDR3 nucleotides read TGTGCCAGCAGCTTCCTCCGATCTGGCACCGGGAGCGCAGATACGCAGTATTTT. It specifies CASSFLRSGTGSADTQYF.

V and J are TRBV4-1 and TRBJ1-3; 9 bases fit TRBD1. This CDR3 has 14 residues. The germline CDR1 and CDR2 sequences are MGHRA and YSYEKL. The trim removed 7 bases at V and 1 base at J, leaving 2 bases unmatched. CDR3 region: CASTGTGSGNTIYF. In DNA form, the CDR3 reads TGCGCCAGCACGGGGACAGGGTCTGGAAACACCATATATTTT.

This clone was seen ten or more times. The chain couples TRBV5-1 to TRBJ2-1, with D uncertain. V was shortened by 5 bases and J by 2 bases, with 11 bases between the two germline ends. Germline V CDR1 and CDR2: SGHRS, YFSETQ. CDR3 length: 14 residues. CDR3 residues: CASRDGSAYNEQFF. The CDR3 coding sequence is TGCGCCAGCAGGGACGGAAGCGCCTACAATGAGCAGTTCTTC.